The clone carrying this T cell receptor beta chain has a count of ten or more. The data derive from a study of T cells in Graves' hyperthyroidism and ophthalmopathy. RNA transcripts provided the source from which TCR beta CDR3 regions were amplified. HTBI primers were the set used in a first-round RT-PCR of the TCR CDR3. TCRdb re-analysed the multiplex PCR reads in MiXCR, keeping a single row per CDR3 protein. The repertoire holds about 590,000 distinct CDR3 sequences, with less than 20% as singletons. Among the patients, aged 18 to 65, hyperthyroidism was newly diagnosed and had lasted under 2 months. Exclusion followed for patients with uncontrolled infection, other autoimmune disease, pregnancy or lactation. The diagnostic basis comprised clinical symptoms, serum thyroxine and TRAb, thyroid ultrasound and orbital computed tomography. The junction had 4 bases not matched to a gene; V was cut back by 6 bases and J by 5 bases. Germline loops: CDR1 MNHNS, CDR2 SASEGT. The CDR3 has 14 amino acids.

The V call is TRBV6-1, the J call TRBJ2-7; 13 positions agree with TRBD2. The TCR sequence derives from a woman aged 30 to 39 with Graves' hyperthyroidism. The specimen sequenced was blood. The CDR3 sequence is CASSDGLAGDEQYF. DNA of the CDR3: TGTGCCAGCAGCGACGGACTAGCGGGAGACGAGCAGTACTTC.